Shown below are 10 T cell receptor beta chains from a single sample sequenced in a study of T cell responses to AZD1222 COVID-19 vaccine. Produced via immunoSEQ multiplex PCR; TCRdb's table is partial and in-frame only. Here the sample spans about 75,000 clones, about 91% being singletons. Sequencing was performed on peripheral blood, taken 28 days after the second dose of the MenACWY control vaccine. These receptors were collected from an adult who received the MenACWY meningococcal vaccine as a control.

V is TRBV11-1 and J is TRBJ1-1; no reliable D call. The CDR3 totals 13 residues. V gave up 8 bases and J gave up 3 bases, with 13 bases separating them. Germline V gene data show CDR1 as SGHAT and CDR2 as FQDESV (reference sequence). The CDR3 region is CASSRAIHTEAFF. CDR3 DNA: TGTGCCAGCTCAAGGGCCATTCACACTGAAGCTTTCTTT.

The chain links TRBV30 to TRBJ1-6, with D perhaps TRBD1 (5 bases). This CDR3 has 12 residues. CDR1 is GTSNPN, CDR2 SVGIG, per germline (reference sequence). V was clipped by 8 bases and J by 10 bases, with 15 bases between them. CDR3 coding DNA: TGTGCCAGCGACGGGGGAAGCTCACCCCTCCACTTT. It encodes CASDGGSSPLHF.

The chain combines TRBV5-5 with TRBJ2-7; 10 nucleotides agree with TRBD1. There are 16 residues in the CDR3. V shed 1 base and J 1 base; nucleotides not matched to a gene: 5. CDR1 is SGHKS, CDR2 YYEKEE, per germline (reference sequence). The DNA for the CDR3 is TGTGCCAGCAGCTTGTCATGGGACAGGGGTTCCTACGAGCAGTACTTC. It encodes CASSLSWDRGSYEQYF.

In this sample, this clone turned up a few times. The V call is TRBV7-6, the J call TRBJ1-5; weak D call: TRBD1 (6 bases). Trimming stripped 0 bases from V and 7 bases from J, with 13 bases between. Germline loops: CDR1 SGHVS, CDR2 FNYEAQ. The CDR3 has 15 residues. CDR3 in amino acids: CASSLASQGWQPQHF. For the CDR3, the DNA is TGTGCCAGCAGCTTAGCGAGCCAGGGGTGGCAGCCCCAGCATTTT.

The chain combines TRBV12-3 or TRBV12-4 with TRBJ1-1, with D perhaps TRBD1 (5 bases). This CDR3 region has 13 residues. Trimming took 5 bases from V and 3 from J, leaving 10 bases between them. The CDR3 DNA follows: TGTGCCAGCAGTCCAGGGTGGGACACTGAAGCTTTCTTT. Amino acids: CASSPGWDTEAFF.

The rearrangement joins TRBV7-3 to TRBJ1-2; 9 bases match TRBD1. Germline V gene lookup returns CDR1 SGHTA and CDR2 FQGTGA. V lost 3 bases, J lost 6 bases, and 5 bases stayed unmatched. This CDR3 contains 14 residues. CDR3 DNA: TGTGCCAGCAGCTTGATGGGACAGGGCAATGGCTACACCTTC. Residues: CASSLMGQGNGYTF.

The chain is built from TRBV5-1 and TRBJ2-2; D tentatively reads TRBD1 or TRBD2 (5 bases each). Trimming left V 2 bases short and J 0 bases short, with 8 bases between. Germline CDR1 is SGHRS and CDR2 is YFSETQ. CDR3 length equals 15 residues. As DNA, the CDR3 is TGCGCCAGCAGCTTCCGGGGCGCGAACACCGGGGAGCTGTTTTTT. Protein sequence: CASSFRGANTGELFF. Using reference TRBV5-1 and TRBJ2-2 for the parts outside the CDR3, the full variable domain is KAGVTQTPRYLIKTRGQQVTLSCSPISGHRSVSWYQQTPGQGLQFLFEYFSETQRNKGNFPGRFSGRQFSNSRSEMNVSTLELGDSALYLCASSFRGANTGELFFGEGSRLTVL.

This clone came up once. The rearrangement links TRBV18 to TRBJ2-2; perhaps D is TRBD1 or TRBD2 (5 bases each). CDR1 and CDR2 (germline): KGHSH, LQKENI. V was cut by 2 bases and J by 1 base, with 14 bases left in between. The CDR3 loop spans 17 amino acids. The CDR3 DNA follows: TGTGCCAGCTCACCATCTACCGGGACGGAGAACACCGGGGAGCTGTTTTTT. This gives the protein CASSPSTGTENTGELFF.

V usage is TRBV19 and J usage is TRBJ2-1; D unresolved. The V and J ends lost 5 bases and 8 bases respectively, with 10 bases between them. The germline V gene has CDR1 LNHDA and CDR2 SQIVND (reference sequence). The CDR3 consists of 12 residues. The CDR3, as DNA: TGTGCCAGTAGTGCCCTAGAGTATGAGCAGTTCTTC. This gives the protein CASSALEYEQFF.

By share of the sample, this clone is hyperexpanded. Here the CDR3 reads CASSFGSSYTF. The DNA for the CDR3 is TGTGCCAGCAGCTTCGGCAGTAGCTACACCTTC. The V gene is TRBV7-8, the J gene TRBJ1-2, with unresolved D. Germline CDR1 is SGHVS and CDR2 is FQNEAQ. Trimming took 3 bases from V and 9 from J, leaving 8 bases between them. The CDR3 is 11 residues long.